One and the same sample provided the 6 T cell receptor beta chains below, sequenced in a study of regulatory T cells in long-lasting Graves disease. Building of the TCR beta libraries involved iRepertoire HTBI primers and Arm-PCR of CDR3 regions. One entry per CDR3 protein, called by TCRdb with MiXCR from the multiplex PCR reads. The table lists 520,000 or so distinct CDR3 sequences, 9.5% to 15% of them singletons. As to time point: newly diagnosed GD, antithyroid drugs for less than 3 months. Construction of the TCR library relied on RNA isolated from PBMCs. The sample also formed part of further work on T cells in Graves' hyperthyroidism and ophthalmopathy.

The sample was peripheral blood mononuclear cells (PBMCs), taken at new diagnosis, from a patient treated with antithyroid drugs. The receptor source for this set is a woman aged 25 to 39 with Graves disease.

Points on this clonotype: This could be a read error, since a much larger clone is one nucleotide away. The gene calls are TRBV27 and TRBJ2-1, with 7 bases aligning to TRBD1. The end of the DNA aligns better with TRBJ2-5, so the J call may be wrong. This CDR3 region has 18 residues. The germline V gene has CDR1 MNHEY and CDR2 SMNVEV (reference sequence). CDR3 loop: CASSDPGQVYPRRETQYF. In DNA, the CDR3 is TGTGCCAGCAGTGATCCAGGACAGGTCTACCCACGCAGAGAGACCCAGTACTTC.

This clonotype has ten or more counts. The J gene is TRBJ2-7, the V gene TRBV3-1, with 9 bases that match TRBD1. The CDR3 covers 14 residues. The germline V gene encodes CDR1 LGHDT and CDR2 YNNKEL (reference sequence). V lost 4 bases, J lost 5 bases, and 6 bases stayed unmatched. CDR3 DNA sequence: TGTGCCAGCAGCCGCCGGGACAGGGTTGACGAGCAGTACTTC. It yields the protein CASSRRDRVDEQYF.

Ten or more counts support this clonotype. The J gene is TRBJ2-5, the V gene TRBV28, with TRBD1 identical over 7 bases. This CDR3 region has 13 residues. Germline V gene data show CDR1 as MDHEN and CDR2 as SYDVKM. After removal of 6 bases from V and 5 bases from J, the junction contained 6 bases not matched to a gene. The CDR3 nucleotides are TGTGCCAGCAGCCCACAGGGGTTCGAGACCCAGTACTTC. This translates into CASSPQGFETQYF.

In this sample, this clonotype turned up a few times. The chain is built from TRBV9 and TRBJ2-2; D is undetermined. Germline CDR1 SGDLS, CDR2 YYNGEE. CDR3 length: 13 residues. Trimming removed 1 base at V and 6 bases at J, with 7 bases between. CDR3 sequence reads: CASSVSDAGELFF. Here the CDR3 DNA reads TGTGCCAGCAGCGTATCAGACGCCGGGGAGCTGTTTTTT.

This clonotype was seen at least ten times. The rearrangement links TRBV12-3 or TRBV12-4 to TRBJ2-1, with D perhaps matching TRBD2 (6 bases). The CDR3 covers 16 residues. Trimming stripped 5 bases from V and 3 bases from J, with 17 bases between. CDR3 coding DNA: TGTGCCAGCAGTCCGACACCGGGACTCGGCTACAATGAGCAGTTCTTC. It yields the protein CASSPTPGLGYNEQFF.

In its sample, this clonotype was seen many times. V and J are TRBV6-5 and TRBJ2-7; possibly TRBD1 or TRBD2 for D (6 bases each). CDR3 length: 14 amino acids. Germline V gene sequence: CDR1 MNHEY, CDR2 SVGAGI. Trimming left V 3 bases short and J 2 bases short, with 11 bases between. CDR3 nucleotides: TGTGCCAGCAGTTATGAGGAGGGGGCCTACGAGCAGTACTTC. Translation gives CASSYEEGAYEQYF.